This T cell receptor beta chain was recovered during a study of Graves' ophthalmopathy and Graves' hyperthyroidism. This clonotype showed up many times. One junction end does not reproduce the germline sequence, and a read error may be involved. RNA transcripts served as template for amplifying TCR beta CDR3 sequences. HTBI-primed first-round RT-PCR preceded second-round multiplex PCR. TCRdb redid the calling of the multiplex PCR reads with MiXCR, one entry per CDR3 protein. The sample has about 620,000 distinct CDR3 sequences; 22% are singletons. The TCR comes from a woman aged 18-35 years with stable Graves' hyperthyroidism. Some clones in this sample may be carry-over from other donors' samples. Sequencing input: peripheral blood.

In nucleotides, the CDR3 is TGCAGTGCTGGGGGTGAACTTTGGGCCGAGCGGTACTTC. Protein: CSAGGELWAERYF. V gene TRBV20-1 combines with J gene TRBJ2-7, with D perhaps TRBD1 or TRBD2 (5 bases each). The CDR3 runs 13 residues. Per the germline V gene, CDR1 is DFQATT and CDR2 is SNEGSKA (reference sequence).